This is a list of T cell receptor beta chains from one sample in a study of T-cell memory formation after mild COVID-19. TCRdb reprocessed the 5' RACE reads via MiXCR and lists one record per CDR3 protein. The sample lists around 180,000 distinct CDR3 sequences, around a sixth occurring once. The specimen sequenced was PBMCs or a T cell subset sorted from them (not recorded which). The receptors shown here come from a man in his late teens or twenties who had mild COVID-19 (a few samples of this study predate the infection). Cell type and time point are not known. The CDR3 runs from the conserved cysteine through the conserved F or W. The D gene is left open where the match is weak. Only some rows state a clone size, as once, few, many or a class for expanded clones.

j_call: TRBJ1-1; v_call: TRBV7-2; d_call: -; clone_size: -; cdr3_aa: CASSLEGWNAEAFF; cdr3_nt: TGTGCCAGCAGCTTAGAGGGGTGGAACGCTGAAGCTTTCTTT
j_call: TRBJ2-5; v_call: TRBV7-9; d_call: -; clone_size: few; cdr3_aa: CASSLVGSRSETQYF; cdr3_nt: TGTGCCAGCAGCTTAGTAGGTAGCCGTTCCGAGACCCAGTACTTC
j_call: TRBJ2-7; v_call: TRBV6-6; d_call: TRBD1; clone_size: -; cdr3_aa: CASSYSRGQGRGEQYF; cdr3_nt: TGTGCCAGCAGTTACTCGAGGGGGCAGGGACGGGGCGAGCAGTACTTC
j_call: TRBJ2-2; v_call: TRBV20-1; d_call: -; clone_size: -; cdr3_aa: CSATKAGWGSGELFF; cdr3_nt: TGCAGTGCCACCAAGGCAGGGTGGGGGTCCGGGGAGCTGTTTTTT
j_call: TRBJ2-2; v_call: TRBV5-4; d_call: -; clone_size: few; cdr3_aa: CASSLSSQNTGELFF; cdr3_nt: TGTGCCAGCAGCTTGTCGTCCCAGAACACCGGGGAGCTGTTTTTT
j_call: TRBJ2-4; v_call: TRBV2; d_call: TRBD1; clone_size: -; cdr3_aa: CASNRDRGFSKNIQYF; cdr3_nt: TGTGCCAGCAATCGGGACAGGGGATTCTCCAAAAACATTCAGTACTTC
j_call: TRBJ1-1; v_call: TRBV12-3/TRBV12-4; d_call: -; clone_size: many; cdr3_aa: CASSSHRATNTEAFF; cdr3_nt: TGTGCCAGCAGTTCCCACAGGGCCACGAACACTGAAGCTTTCTTT
j_call: TRBJ1-6; v_call: TRBV5-1; d_call: -; clone_size: -; cdr3_aa: CASSPESNSPLHF; cdr3_nt: TGCGCCAGCAGTCCGGAGTCAAATTCACCCCTCCACTTT
j_call: TRBJ1-5; v_call: TRBV6-5; d_call: -; clone_size: -; cdr3_aa: CASSYRQGSQPQHF; cdr3_nt: TGTGCCAGCAGTTACCGGCAGGGCAGTCAGCCCCAGCATTTT
j_call: TRBJ2-5; v_call: TRBV6-2/TRBV6-3; d_call: TRBD2; clone_size: -; cdr3_aa: CASSLRSIERGARAQYF; cdr3_nt: TGTGCCAGCAGTCTCCGGTCGATAGAGCGGGGCGCGAGGGCCCAGTACTTC
j_call: TRBJ2-7; v_call: TRBV7-9; d_call: -; clone_size: few; cdr3_aa: CASSFWALSYEQYF; cdr3_nt: TGTGCCAGCAGCTTTTGGGCCCTCTCCTACGAGCAGTACTTC
j_call: TRBJ2-1; v_call: TRBV12-3/TRBV12-4; d_call: TRBD2; clone_size: -; cdr3_aa: CASIKTSGGADEQFF; cdr3_nt: TGTGCCAGCATCAAGACTAGCGGGGGGGCCGATGAGCAGTTCTTC
j_call: TRBJ1-4; v_call: TRBV29-1; d_call: -; clone_size: -; cdr3_aa: CSVEETGGNEKLFF; cdr3_nt: TGCAGCGTTGAAGAGACAGGCGGTAATGAAAAACTGTTTTTT
j_call: TRBJ2-1; v_call: TRBV9; d_call: TRBD2; clone_size: -; cdr3_aa: CASSGRLAGTTGEQFF; cdr3_nt: TGTGCCAGCAGCGGGAGACTAGCGGGGACCACAGGGGAGCAGTTCTTC
j_call: TRBJ2-7; v_call: TRBV7-6; d_call: TRBD2; clone_size: -; cdr3_aa: CASSWMASGERSYEQYF; cdr3_nt: TGTGCCAGCAGCTGGATGGCTAGCGGGGAAAGATCCTACGAGCAGTACTTC
j_call: TRBJ2-3; v_call: TRBV20-1; d_call: -; clone_size: -; cdr3_aa: CSAEPLLGQGDTQYF; cdr3_nt: TGCAGTGCCGAACCGCTACTGGGGCAGGGAGATACGCAGTATTTT
j_call: TRBJ2-7; v_call: TRBV4-3; d_call: -; clone_size: -; cdr3_aa: CASSQDHMASSYEQYF; cdr3_nt: TGCGCCAGCAGCCAAGATCATATGGCGTCCTCCTACGAGCAGTACTTC
j_call: TRBJ1-6; v_call: TRBV5-1; d_call: -; clone_size: -; cdr3_aa: CASSLEQSNSPLHF; cdr3_nt: TGCGCCAGCAGCTTGGAGCAGTCTAATTCACCCCTCCACTTT
j_call: TRBJ1-2; v_call: TRBV9; d_call: TRBD1; clone_size: -; cdr3_aa: CASSSPPGTRDSYYGYTF; cdr3_nt: TGTGCCAGCAGCTCACCCCCAGGTACGAGGGACAGCTACTATGGCTACACCTTC
j_call: TRBJ1-5; v_call: TRBV12-3/TRBV12-4; d_call: TRBD1; clone_size: few; cdr3_aa: CASSFGQGLSNQPQHF; cdr3_nt: TGTGCCAGCAGTTTCGGACAGGGTCTTAGCAATCAGCCCCAGCATTTT
j_call: TRBJ2-7; v_call: TRBV6-1; d_call: -; clone_size: few; cdr3_aa: CASIRSGRSYEQYF; cdr3_nt: TGTGCCAGCATTAGGTCGGGACGGAGCTACGAGCAGTACTTC
j_call: TRBJ1-1; v_call: TRBV24-1; d_call: TRBD1; clone_size: -; cdr3_aa: CATSDSDREAFF; cdr3_nt: TGTGCCACCAGTGATTCGGACAGGGAAGCTTTCTTT
j_call: TRBJ1-2; v_call: TRBV7-3; d_call: TRBD1; clone_size: once; cdr3_aa: CASSLTGTANYGYTF; cdr3_nt: TGTGCCAGCAGCTTAACAGGGACAGCTAACTATGGCTACACCTTC
j_call: TRBJ1-1; v_call: TRBV12-3/TRBV12-4; d_call: -; clone_size: few; cdr3_aa: CASSAQGGSEAFF; cdr3_nt: TGTGCCAGCAGTGCGCAGGGTGGGAGTGAAGCTTTCTTT
j_call: TRBJ2-1; v_call: TRBV3-1; d_call: TRBD1; clone_size: few; cdr3_aa: CASSQKGAGEQFF; cdr3_nt: TGTGCCAGCAGCCAAAAGGGGGCTGGTGAGCAGTTCTTC